This T cell receptor beta chain is drawn from a study of T-cell reconstitution after alpha-beta-depleted transplantation in children. During its preparation, the TCRbeta library received unique molecular identifiers. TCRdb re-called the PCR reads through MiXCR, storing one row per CDR3 protein. Of hundreds of thousands of distinct CDR3 sequences listed, roughly 8.3% are singletons. This clonotype occurred many times. V lost 5 bases, J lost 8 bases, and 8 bases stayed unmatched. The CDR3 length is 15 residues. Germline V gene lookup returns CDR1 SGHTA and CDR2 FQGNSA. The sequence derives from a male patient aged 2-15 years who had a stem cell transplant for acute myeloid leukemia, so the T cells may come from the graft donor. The chain couples TRBV7-2 to TRBJ2-1; TRBD2 aligns across 11 bases. Here the sequenced sample was PBMCs, mostly from graft donor cells, taken 360 days after TCRalphabeta/CD19-depleted stem cell transplant. The chain's CDR3 is CASSGSGRATDEQFF. The CDR3 DNA follows: TGTGCCAGCAGCGGTAGCGGGAGGGCCACCGATGAGCAGTTCTTC. The complete variable domain, with remaining parts taken from reference TRBV7-2 and TRBJ2-1, reads GAGVSQSPSNKVTEKGKDVELRCDPISGHTALYWYRQSLGQGLEFLIYFQGNSAPDKSGLPSDRFSAERTGGSVSTLTIQRTQQEDSAVYLCASSGSGRATDEQFFGPGTRLTVL.